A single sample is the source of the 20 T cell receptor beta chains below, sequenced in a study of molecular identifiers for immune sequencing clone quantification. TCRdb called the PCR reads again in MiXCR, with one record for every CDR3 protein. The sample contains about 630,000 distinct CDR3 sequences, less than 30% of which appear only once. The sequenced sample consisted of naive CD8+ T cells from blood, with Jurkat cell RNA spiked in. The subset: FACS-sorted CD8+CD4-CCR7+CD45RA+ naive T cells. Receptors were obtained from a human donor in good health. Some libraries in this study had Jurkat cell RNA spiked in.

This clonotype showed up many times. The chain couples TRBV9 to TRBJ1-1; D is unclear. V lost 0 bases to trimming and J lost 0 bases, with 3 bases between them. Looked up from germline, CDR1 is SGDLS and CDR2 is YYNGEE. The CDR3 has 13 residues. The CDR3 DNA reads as TGTGCCAGCAGCGTAGACCTGAACACTGAAGCTTTCTTT. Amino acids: CASSVDLNTEAFF.

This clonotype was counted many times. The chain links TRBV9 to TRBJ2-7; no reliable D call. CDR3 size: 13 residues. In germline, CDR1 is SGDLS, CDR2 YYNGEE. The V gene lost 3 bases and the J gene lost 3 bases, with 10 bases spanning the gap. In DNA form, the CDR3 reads TGTGCCAGCAGCGCCGACGGCCACTACGAGCAGTACTTC. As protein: CASSADGHYEQYF.

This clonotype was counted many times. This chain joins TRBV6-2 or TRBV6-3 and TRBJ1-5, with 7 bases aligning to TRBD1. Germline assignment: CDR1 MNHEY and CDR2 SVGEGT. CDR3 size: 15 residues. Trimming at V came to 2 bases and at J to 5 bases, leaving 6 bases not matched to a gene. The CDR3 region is CASSYGTAGDQPQHF. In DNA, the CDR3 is TGTGCCAGCAGTTACGGGACAGCGGGGGATCAGCCCCAGCATTTT.

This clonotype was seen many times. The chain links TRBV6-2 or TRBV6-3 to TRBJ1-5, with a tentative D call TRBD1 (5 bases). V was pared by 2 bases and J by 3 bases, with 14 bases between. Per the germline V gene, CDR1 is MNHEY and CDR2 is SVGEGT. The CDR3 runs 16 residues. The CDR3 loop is CASSYLDSPNNQPQHF. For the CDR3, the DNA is TGTGCCAGCAGTTACCTCGACAGCCCAAACAATCAGCCCCAGCATTTT.

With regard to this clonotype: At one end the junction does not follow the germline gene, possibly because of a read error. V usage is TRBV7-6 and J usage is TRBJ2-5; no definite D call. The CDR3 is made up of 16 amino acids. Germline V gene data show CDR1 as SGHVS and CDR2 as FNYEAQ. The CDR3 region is CAGSLGYSRPQETQYF. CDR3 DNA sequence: TGTGCCGGCAGCTTAGGTTACTCTCGGCCCCAAGAGACCCAGTACTTC.

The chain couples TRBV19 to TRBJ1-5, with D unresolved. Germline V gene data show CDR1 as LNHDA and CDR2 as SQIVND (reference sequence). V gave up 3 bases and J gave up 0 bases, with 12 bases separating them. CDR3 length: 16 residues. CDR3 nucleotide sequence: TGTGCCAGTAGTATTTTCGGAGGGTATAGCAATCAGCCCCAGCATTTT. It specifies CASSIFGGYSNQPQHF.

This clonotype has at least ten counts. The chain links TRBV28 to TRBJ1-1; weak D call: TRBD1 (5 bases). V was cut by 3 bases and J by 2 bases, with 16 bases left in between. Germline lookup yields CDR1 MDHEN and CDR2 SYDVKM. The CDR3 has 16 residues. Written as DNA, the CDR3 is TGTGCCAGCAGTTTTAATCAGGGAGACGGAAACACTGAAGCTTTCTTT. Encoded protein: CASSFNQGDGNTEAFF.

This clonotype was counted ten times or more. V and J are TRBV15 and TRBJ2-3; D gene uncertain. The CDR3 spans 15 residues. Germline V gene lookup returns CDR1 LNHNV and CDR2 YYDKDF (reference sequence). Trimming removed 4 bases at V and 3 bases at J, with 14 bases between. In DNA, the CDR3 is TGTGCCACCAGCAAATTCCTAGATGGAACAGATACGCAGTATTTT. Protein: CATSKFLDGTDTQYF.

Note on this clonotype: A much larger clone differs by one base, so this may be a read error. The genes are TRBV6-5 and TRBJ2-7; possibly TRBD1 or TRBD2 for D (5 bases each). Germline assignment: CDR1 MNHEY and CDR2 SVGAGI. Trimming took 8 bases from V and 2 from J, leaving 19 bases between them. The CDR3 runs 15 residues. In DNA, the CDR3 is TGTGCCAGCGGGGCCCTTGCGGGTGCTCCCTACGAGCAGTACTTC. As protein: CASGALAGAPYEQYF.

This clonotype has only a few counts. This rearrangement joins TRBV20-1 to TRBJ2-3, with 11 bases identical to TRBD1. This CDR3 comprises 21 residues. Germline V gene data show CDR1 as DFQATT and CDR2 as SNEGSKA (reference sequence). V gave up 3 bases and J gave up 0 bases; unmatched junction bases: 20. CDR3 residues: CSARMDRGQVYRDTSTDTQYF. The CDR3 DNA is TGCAGTGCTAGGATGGACAGGGGGCAGGTGTACCGGGACACAAGCACAGATACGCAGTATTTT.

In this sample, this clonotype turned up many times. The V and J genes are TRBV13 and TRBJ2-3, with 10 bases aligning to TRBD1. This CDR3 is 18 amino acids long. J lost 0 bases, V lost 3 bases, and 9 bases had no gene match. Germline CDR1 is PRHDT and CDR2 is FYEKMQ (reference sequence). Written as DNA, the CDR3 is TGTGCCAGCAGCTTCGGGACAGGGGACCCGACTAGCACAGATACGCAGTATTTT. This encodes CASSFGTGDPTSTDTQYF.

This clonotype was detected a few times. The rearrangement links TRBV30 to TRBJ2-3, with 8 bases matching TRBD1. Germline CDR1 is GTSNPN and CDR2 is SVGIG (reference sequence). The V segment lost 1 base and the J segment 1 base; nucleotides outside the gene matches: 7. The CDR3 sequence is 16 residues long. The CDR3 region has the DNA TGTGCCTGGAGTGGGGGAGACAGGGGTGGCACAGATACGCAGTATTTT. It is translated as CAWSGGDRGGTDTQYF.

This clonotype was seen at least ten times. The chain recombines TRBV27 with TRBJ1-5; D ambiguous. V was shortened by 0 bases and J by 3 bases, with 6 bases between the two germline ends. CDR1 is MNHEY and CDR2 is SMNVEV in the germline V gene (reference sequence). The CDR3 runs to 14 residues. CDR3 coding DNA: TGTGCCAGCAGTTTATCCTATAACAATCAGCCCCAGCATTTT. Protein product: CASSLSYNNQPQHF.

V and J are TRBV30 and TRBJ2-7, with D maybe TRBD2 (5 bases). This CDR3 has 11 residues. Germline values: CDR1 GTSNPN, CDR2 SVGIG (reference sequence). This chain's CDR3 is CAYHRGYEQYF. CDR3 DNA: TGTGCATACCACCGGGGCTACGAGCAGTACTTC.

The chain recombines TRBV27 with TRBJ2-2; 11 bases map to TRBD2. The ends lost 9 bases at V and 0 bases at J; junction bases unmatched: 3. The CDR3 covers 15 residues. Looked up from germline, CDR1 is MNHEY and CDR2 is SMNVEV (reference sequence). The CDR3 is CASRLAGTNTGELFF. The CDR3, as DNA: TGTGCCAGTAGACTAGCGGGGACGAACACCGGGGAGCTGTTTTTT.

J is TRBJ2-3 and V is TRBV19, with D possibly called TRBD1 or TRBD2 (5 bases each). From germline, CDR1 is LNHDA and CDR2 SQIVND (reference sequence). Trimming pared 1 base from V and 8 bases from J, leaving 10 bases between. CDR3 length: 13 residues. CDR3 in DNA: TGTGCCAGTAGTATAGGGTGGGGGAGTACGCAGTATTTT. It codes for CASSIGWGSTQYF. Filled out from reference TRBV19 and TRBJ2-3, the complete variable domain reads DGGITQSPKYLFRKEGQNVTLSCEQNLNHDAMYWYRQDPGQGLRLIYYSQIVNDFQKGDIAEGYSVSREKKESFPLTVTSAQKNPTAFYLCASSIGWGSTQYFGPGTRLTVL.

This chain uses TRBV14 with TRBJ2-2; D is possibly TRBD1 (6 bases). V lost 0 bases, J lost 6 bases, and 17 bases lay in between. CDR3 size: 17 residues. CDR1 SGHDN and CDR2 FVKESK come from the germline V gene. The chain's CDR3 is CASSQDRMGHLSGELFF. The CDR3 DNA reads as TGTGCCAGCAGCCAAGATAGAATGGGACACCTATCCGGGGAGCTGTTTTTT.

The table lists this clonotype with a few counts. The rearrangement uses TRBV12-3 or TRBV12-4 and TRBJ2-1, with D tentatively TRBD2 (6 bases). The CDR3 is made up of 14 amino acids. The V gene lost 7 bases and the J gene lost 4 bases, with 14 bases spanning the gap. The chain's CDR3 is CASTLATSYNEQFF. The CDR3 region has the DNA TGTGCCAGCACCCTAGCGACATCATACAATGAGCAGTTCTTC.

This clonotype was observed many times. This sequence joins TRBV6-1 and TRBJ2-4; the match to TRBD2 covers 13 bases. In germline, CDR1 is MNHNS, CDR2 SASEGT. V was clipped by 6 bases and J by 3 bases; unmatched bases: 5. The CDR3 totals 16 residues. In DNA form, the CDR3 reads TGTGCCAGCAGCCGGGGACTAGCGGGACTCAAAAACATTCAGTACTTC. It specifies CASSRGLAGLKNIQYF.

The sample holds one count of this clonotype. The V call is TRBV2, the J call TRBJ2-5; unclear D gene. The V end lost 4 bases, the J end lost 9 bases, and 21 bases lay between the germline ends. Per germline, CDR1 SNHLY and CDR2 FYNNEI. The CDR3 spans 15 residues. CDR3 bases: TGTGCCAGCAGTGGAACGGCCGTGCCCCAAAAGCCCCAGTACTTC. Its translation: CASSGTAVPQKPQYF.